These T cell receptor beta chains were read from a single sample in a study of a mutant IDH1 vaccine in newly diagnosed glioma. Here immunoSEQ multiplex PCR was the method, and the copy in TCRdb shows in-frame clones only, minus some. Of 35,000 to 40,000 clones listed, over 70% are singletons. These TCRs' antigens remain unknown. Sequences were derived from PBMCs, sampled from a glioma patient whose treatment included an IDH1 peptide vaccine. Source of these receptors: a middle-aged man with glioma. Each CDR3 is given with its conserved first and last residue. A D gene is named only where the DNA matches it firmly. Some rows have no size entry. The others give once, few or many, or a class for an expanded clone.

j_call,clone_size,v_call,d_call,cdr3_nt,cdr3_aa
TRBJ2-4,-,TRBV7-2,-,TGTGCCAGCAGCTTAGCGCAGGGCAACATTCAGTACTTC,CASSLAQGNIQYF
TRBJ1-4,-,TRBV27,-,TGTGCCAGCAGTTTAAGCAGGTTAGGGGAAAAACTGTTTTTT,CASSLSRLGEKLFF
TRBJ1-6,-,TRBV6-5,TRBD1,TGTGCCAGCAGAATGTCTTGGACAGGGGAATCACCCCTCCACTTT,CASRMSWTGESPLHF
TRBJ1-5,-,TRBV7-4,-,TGTGCCAGCAGCTGGCTAACAGGGACGCATCAGCCCCAGCATTTT,CASSWLTGTHQPQHF
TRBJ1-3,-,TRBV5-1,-,TGCGCCAGCAGCTTTGAGGAGGGCAGAAACACCATATATTTT,CASSFEEGRNTIYF
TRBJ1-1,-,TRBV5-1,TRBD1,TGCGCCAGCAGCGCATCACAGGGGGTAGGCACTGAAGCTTTCTTT,CASSASQGVGTEAFF
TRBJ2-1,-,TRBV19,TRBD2,TGTGCCAGTAGTATAGCGGCTAGCGGGAGTGTAGATGAGCAGTTCTTC,CASSIAASGSVDEQFF
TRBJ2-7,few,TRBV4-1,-,TGCGCCAGCAGCCAAGGGTGGGGCGAGCAGTACTTC,CASSQGWGEQYF
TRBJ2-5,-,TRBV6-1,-,TGTGCCAGTCAGACCCAAGAGACCCAGTACTTC,CASQTQETQYF
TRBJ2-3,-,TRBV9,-,TGTGCCAGCAGCGTAGTATCTTTTTCGGATACGCAGTATTTT,CASSVVSFSDTQYF
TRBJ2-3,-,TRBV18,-,TGTGCCAGCTCACCCCAAACCACAGATACGCAGTATTTT,CASSPQTTDTQYF
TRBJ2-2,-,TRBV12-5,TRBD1,TGTGCTAGTGGTTTGGTAAGGGGGCCCAACACCGGGGAGCTGTTTTTT,CASGLVRGPNTGELFF
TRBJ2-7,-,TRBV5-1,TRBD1,TGCGCCAGCAGCTTGACGACGACAGGGCCCTACTACGAGCAGTACTTC,CASSLTTTGPYYEQYF
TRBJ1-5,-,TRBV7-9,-,TGTGCCAGCAGCCCTGGGACATCCAGCAATCAGCCCCAGCATTTT,CASSPGTSSNQPQHF
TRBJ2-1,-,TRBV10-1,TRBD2,TGCGCCAGCAGTGAGTCGACCTCGGAAGCGGCGGGAGCGGATCAGTTCTTC,CASSESTSEAAGADQFF
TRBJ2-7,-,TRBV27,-,TGTGCCAGCAGTTTAACTAGCTCCTACGAGCAGTACTTC,CASSLTSSYEQYF
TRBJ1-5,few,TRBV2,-,TGTGCCAGCATGGCGGACAATCAGCCCCAGCATTTT,CASMADNQPQHF
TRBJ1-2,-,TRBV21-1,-,TGTGCCAGCACCCCAAGCGGGCGTCCCAACCTCTCTAACTATGGCTACACCTTC,CASTPSGRPNLSNYGYTF
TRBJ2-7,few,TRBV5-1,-,TGCGCCAGCAGCTGGGGGGCGGGGAGGACCTACGAGCAGTACTTC,CASSWGAGRTYEQYF
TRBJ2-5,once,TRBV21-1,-,TGTGCCTGCTACCGGGGTAGGGAGCAAGAGACCCAGTACTTC,CACYRGREQETQYF
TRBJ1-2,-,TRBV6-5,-,TGTGCCAGCAGTCCGGGGGCTGCCTATGGCTACACCTTC,CASSPGAAYGYTF
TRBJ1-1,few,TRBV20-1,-,TGCAGTGCTGTCAAGGTACCAGCTTTCTTT,CSAVKVPAFF
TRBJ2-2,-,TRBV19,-,TGTGCCAGTACCCCTCAAGAGAACACCGGGGAGCTGTTTTTT,CASTPQENTGELFF
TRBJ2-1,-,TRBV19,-,TGTGCCAGTAGCCGGCAGCCTTCCTACAATGAGCAGTTCTTC,CASSRQPSYNEQFF
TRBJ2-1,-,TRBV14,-,TGTGCCAGCAGCCCGGCCTGGGGCAATGAGCAGTTCTTC,CASSPAWGNEQFF
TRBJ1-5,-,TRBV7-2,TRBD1,TGTGCCAGCAGCTTACTGCCCAGGGGGAGCAATCAGCCCCAGCATTTT,CASSLLPRGSNQPQHF
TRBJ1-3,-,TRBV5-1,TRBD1,TGCGCCAGCAGCGAAACAGGGGAGAGCTCTGGAAACACCATATATTTT,CASSETGESSGNTIYF
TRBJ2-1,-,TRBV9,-,TGTGCCAGCAGCCCAACCGGGACACTCTCCTACAATGAGCAGTTCTTC,CASSPTGTLSYNEQFF
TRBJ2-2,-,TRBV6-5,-,TGTGCCAGTGGGAACACCGGGGAGCTGTTTTTT,CASGNTGELFF
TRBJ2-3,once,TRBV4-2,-,TGTGCCAGCAGCCATGGAGGGGATACGCAGTATTTT,CASSHGGDTQYF
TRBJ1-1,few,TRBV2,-,TGTGCCAGCAGTGAAGGAATGACCCTGAACACTGAAGCTTTCTTT,CASSEGMTLNTEAFF
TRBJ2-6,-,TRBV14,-,TGTGCCAGCAGCGCTCTGACCTCTGGGGCCAACGTCCTGACTTTC,CASSALTSGANVLTF
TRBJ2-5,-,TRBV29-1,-,TGCAGCGTTGAACGAGAGACCCAGTACTTC,CSVERETQYF
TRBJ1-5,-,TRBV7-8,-,TGTGCCAGCAGCACGAGCGGGGTTAACAATCAGCCCCAGCATTTT,CASSTSGVNNQPQHF
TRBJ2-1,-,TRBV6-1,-,TGTGCCAGCAGTGAAGCGTTCAGGGGCCACAATGAGCAGTTCTTC,CASSEAFRGHNEQFF
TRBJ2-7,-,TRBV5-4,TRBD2,TGTGCCAGCAGCGGGGGGGCTAGCGGGAGTTACGAGCAGTACTTC,CASSGGASGSYEQYF
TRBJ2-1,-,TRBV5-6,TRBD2,TGTGCCAGCAGCCTTCCGGGACTAGTAGTGTACAATGAGCAGTTCTTC,CASSLPGLVVYNEQFF
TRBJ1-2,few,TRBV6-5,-,TGTGCCAGCAGTTACACGACAGCTAACTATGGCTACACCTTC,CASSYTTANYGYTF
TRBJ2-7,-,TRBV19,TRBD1,TGTGCCAGTAGTATAGAAAAGGGGACAGGGGTTTACGAGCAGTACTTC,CASSIEKGTGVYEQYF
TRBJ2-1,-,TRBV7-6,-,TGTGCCAGCAGTCCCAGGGTCAATGAGCAGTTCTTC,CASSPRVNEQFF
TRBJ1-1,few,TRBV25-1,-,TGTGCCAGCAGTGAATTCTCCGCTGAAGCTTTCTTT,CASSEFSAEAFF
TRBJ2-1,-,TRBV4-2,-,TGTGCCAGCAGCGACCGGGACGGATCCTACAATGAGCAGTTCTTC,CASSDRDGSYNEQFF
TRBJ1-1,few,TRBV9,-,TGTGCCAGCAGCGTAGGAGGCAGGGGAGGCACTGAAGCTTTCTTT,CASSVGGRGGTEAFF
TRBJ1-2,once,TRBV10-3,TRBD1,TGTGCCATCAATGACCAGGGGGTCTATGGCTACACCTTC,CAINDQGVYGYTF
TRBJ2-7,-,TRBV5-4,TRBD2,TGTGCCAGCAGCCGACTAGCGGGAGGGTCCTACGAGCAGTACTTC,CASSRLAGGSYEQYF
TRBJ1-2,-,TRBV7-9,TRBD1,TGTGCCAGCACCCCAAACAGGGGTGAGGGCTACACCTTC,CASTPNRGEGYTF
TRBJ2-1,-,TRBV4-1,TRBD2,TGCGCCAGCAGCTCAGGACTAGCGGTACGCAATGAGCAGTTCTTC,CASSSGLAVRNEQFF
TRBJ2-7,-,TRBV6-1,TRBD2,TGTGCCAGCAGGGGATGGACTAGCGGCGCCTACGAGCAGTACTTC,CASRGWTSGAYEQYF
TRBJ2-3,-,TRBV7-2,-,TGTGCCAGCAACCACTTGCCGGATACGCAGTATTTT,CASNHLPDTQYF
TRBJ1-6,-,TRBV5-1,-,TGCGCCAGCAGCTTAGCAACAGGGTACAATAATTCACCCCTCCACTTT,CASSLATGYNNSPLHF
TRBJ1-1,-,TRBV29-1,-,TGCAGCGTTGCGGGGCACCCGAACACTGAGGCTTTCTTT,CSVAGHPNTEAFF
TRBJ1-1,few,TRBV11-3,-,TGTGCCAGCAGCTTTGGGGCGACGAACACTGAAGCTTTCTTT,CASSFGATNTEAFF
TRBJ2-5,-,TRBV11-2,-,TGTGCCAGCAGCTTAGATCGAAGAGGAGGTTGGGAGACCCAGTACTTC,CASSLDRRGGWETQYF
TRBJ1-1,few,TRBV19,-,TGTGCCAGTAGTCGGGGCTACTCTTTGGATGAAGCTTTCTTT,CASSRGYSLDEAFF
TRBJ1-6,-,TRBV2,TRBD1,TGTGCCAGCAGGGCATCTTGGACAGGGGTTAGGCCCCTCCACTTT,CASRASWTGVRPLHF
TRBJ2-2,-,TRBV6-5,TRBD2,TGTGCCAGCAGAAGGACTAGCCACACCGGGGAGCTGTTTTTT,CASRRTSHTGELFF
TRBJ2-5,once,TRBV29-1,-,TGCAGCGTTGAAGATGGTGGGTCGGTCGGGGAGACCCAGTACTTC,CSVEDGGSVGETQYF
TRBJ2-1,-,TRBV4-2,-,TGTGCCAGCAGCCAAGACTCCGCCCGCAATGAGCAGTTCTTC,CASSQDSARNEQFF